The sequence of this T cell receptor (beta chain) was determined in a study of cytomegalovirus exposure and HLA in healthy donors. About the study: There were some 380 genotyped donors. Of these, roughly 82% fell in the genetic ancestry cluster associated with self-reported Caucasian donors. Overall study results and limits: In a later analysis, CMV-associated beta chains were mostly HLA-associated, it appeared. An assumption of roughly uniform sequencing depth across donors underlay the presence/absence analyses. Further analysis was carried out later, and it showed several of the most significant clusters appearing linked to common viral pathogens.

Worth noting for this clone: Antigen: not known.

Trimming removed 0 bases at V and 8 bases at J, with 13 bases between. The CDR3 runs 14 residues. Germline V gene sequence: CDR1 MNHNY, CDR2 SVGAGI (reference sequence). The PCR was carried out with 60 Vbeta primers and 13 Jbeta primers. The table came from immunoSEQ multiplex PCR; TCRdb's copy has only in-frame clones and leaves some out. The table includes approximately 110,000 clones, around 74% detected once. The specimen was PBMCs. This clonotype originated in a man under 40 in good health and CMV-seropositive. This rearrangement joins TRBV6-6 to TRBJ1-2; D perhaps matches TRBD1 (5 bases). In DNA, the CDR3 is TGTGCCAGCAGTTACTCGACCGGGGGGAGCGGCTACACCTTC. It codes for CASSYSTGGSGYTF.